The 20 T cell receptor beta chains below were found in one sample sequenced in a study of shared clonotypes between healthy human individuals. Data came from immunoSEQ multiplex PCR; TCRdb stores just in-frame clones and leaves some out. The table shows 2 million to 2.5 million clones, with approximately 94% occurring only once. The sequenced material came from naive CD4+ T cells sorted from blood. The subset denotes: CD45RA+ positively selected. These receptors all stem from a man aged 18-30 years in good health.

The chain links TRBV6-1 to TRBJ2-6, with D unresolved. CDR3 length: 14 amino acids. Trimming shortened V by 11 bases and J by 4 bases, and 15 bases separated the two germline ends. Germline assignment: CDR1 MNHNS and CDR2 SASEGT. CDR3 coding DNA: TGTGCCGCAAGGGTAGTAGGCGGGGCCAACGTCCTGACTTTC. Protein: CAARVVGGANVLTF.

The rearrangement links TRBV5-1 to TRBJ1-5; 10 nucleotides line up with TRBD1. Germline V gene sequence: CDR1 SGHRS, CDR2 YFSETQ. The junction had 6 bases not matched to a gene; V was cut back by 1 base and J by 2 bases. The CDR3 totals 17 residues. The CDR3 DNA reads as TGCGCCAGCAGCTTGACCTCCGGGACAGGGGGCAATCAGCCCCAGCATTTT. The encoded protein is CASSLTSGTGGNQPQHF.

As regards this clone: An end of the junction differs from the germline gene, which may be a read error. The chain links TRBV7-7 to TRBJ2-7, with TRBD1 matching over 7 bases. In germline, CDR1 is SSHAT, CDR2 FNYEAQ (reference sequence). The CDR3 contains 14 residues. The CDR3 is CASSLAGTADEQYF. The CDR3 DNA follows: TGTGCTAGCAGCTTAGCCGGGACAGCCGACGAGCAGTACTTC.

Only a few counts were recorded for this clone. This sequence joins TRBV7-2 and TRBJ1-2; possible D gene TRBD1, 5 bases. V lost 5 bases, J lost 2 bases, and 12 bases lay in between. Germline loops: CDR1 SGHTA, CDR2 FQGNSA. CDR3 length equals 14 residues. Written as DNA, the CDR3 is TGTGCCAGCAGCCCGGGACGGGGGAACTATGGCTACACCTTC. The encoded protein is CASSPGRGNYGYTF.

Details on this clone: Other DNA sequences in the same sample also yield this CDR3. V gene TRBV5-1 combines with J gene TRBJ1-5, with a possible D match to TRBD1 (5 bases). Germline V CDR1 and CDR2: SGHRS, YFSETQ. This CDR3 contains 15 residues. Trimming removed 0 bases at V and 3 bases at J, with 10 bases between. CDR3 nucleotide sequence: TGCGCCAGCAGCTTGGAAGGGGCGAACAATCAGCCCCAGCATTTT. Its protein is CASSLEGANNQPQHF.

The chain couples TRBV5-1 to TRBJ2-1, with 15 positions matching TRBD2. V lost 4 bases and J lost 4; bases outside the gene matches: 9. The CDR3 is 18 amino acids. From germline, CDR1 is SGHRS and CDR2 YFSETQ. The chain's CDR3 is CASSLGLAGGWGYNEQFF. In nucleotides, the CDR3 is TGCGCCAGCAGCCTGGGACTAGCGGGAGGCTGGGGATACAATGAGCAGTTCTTC.

This chain uses TRBV5-1 with TRBJ2-7; no clear D. The CDR3 is made up of 12 amino acids. Germline assignment: CDR1 SGHRS and CDR2 YFSETQ. Trimming removed 0 bases from V and 5 bases from J, with 6 bases in between. The CDR3 nucleotides read TGCGCCAGCAGCTTGGTAGTGAACGAGCAGTACTTC. Amino acids: CASSLVVNEQYF.

This clone has just a few counts. This rearrangement joins TRBV18 to TRBJ2-1; D is uncertain. CDR1 is KGHSH, CDR2 LQKENI, per germline. The CDR3 consists of 16 residues. V was trimmed by 8 bases and J by 1 base, leaving 18 bases between them. In DNA, the CDR3 is TGTGCCAGCCACGTTACGGCCGGATTTTCCTACAATGAGCAGTTCTTC. It encodes CASHVTAGFSYNEQFF.

This chain connects TRBV6-6 to TRBJ2-5; D is unclear. Germline V gene data show CDR1 as MNHNY and CDR2 as SVGAGI (reference sequence). This CDR3 contains 14 residues. Trimming stripped 0 bases from V and 1 base from J, with 6 bases between. The CDR3 DNA sequence: TGTGCCAGCAGTTACTCTCAAATCCAAGAGACCCAGTACTTC. Its protein is CASSYSQIQETQYF.

This chain uses TRBV2 with TRBJ2-3; no clear D. CDR1 SNHLY and CDR2 FYNNEI come from the germline V gene. Trimming removed 6 bases from V and 0 bases from J, with 7 bases in between. The length of the CDR3 is 13 residues. The CDR3, as DNA: TGTGCCAGCAGAGGGTGGAGCACAGATACGCAGTATTTT. This translates into CASRGWSTDTQYF. The whole variable domain, filled in from reference TRBV2 and TRBJ2-3, reads EPEVTQTPSHQVTQMGQEVILRCVPISNHLYFYWYRQILGQKVEFLVSFYNNEISEKSEIFDDQFSVERPDGSNFTLKIRSTKLEDSAMYFCASRGWSTDTQYFGPGTRLTVL.

This chain joins TRBV5-6 and TRBJ1-5; D is uncertain. Per the germline V gene, CDR1 is SGHDT and CDR2 is YYEEEE. Trimming pared 0 bases from V and 5 bases from J, leaving 12 bases between. The CDR3 has 15 amino acids. The CDR3 reads CASSLAGRLDQPQHF. CDR3 sequence (DNA): TGTGCCAGCAGCTTGGCCGGCCGGTTAGATCAGCCCCAGCATTTT.

The chain carries TRBV7-6 and TRBJ2-3; tentative D call: TRBD2 (5 bases). The CDR3 has 15 amino acids. V lost 4 bases to trimming and J lost 1 base, with 12 bases between them. The germline gives CDR1 SGHVS, CDR2 FNYEAQ. The CDR3 bases are TGTGCCAGCAGCTCGGGGATTAGCGGCACAGATACGCAGTATTTT. Its protein is CASSSGISGTDTQYF.

The chain is built from TRBV5-1 and TRBJ1-1; no definite D call. This CDR3 has 15 residues. V lost 6 bases and J 4 bases, leaving 19 bases between the germline ends. From germline, CDR1 is SGHRS and CDR2 YFSETQ. CDR3: CASTLNPQTGTEAFF. The CDR3 coding sequence is TGCGCCAGCACCCTGAACCCTCAAACGGGCACTGAAGCTTTCTTT.

In its sample, this clone was seen once. This chain links TRBV19 with TRBJ2-7; 7 nucleotides agree with TRBD1. This CDR3 spans 14 amino acids. Germline V gene sequence: CDR1 LNHDA, CDR2 SQIVND (reference sequence). J gave up 3 bases and V 4 bases, and 6 bases lay outside the gene matches. Here the CDR3 reads CASSTSGQHYEQYF. The CDR3 DNA sequence: TGTGCCAGTAGTACCTCGGGACAGCACTACGAGCAGTACTTC.

The chain links TRBV5-1 to TRBJ1-1; D is ambiguous. CDR1 is SGHRS, CDR2 YFSETQ, per germline. V lost 5 bases and J 5 bases, leaving 13 bases between the germline ends. The CDR3 covers 13 residues. CDR3 region: CASRRALGTEAFF. CDR3 sequence (DNA): TGCGCCAGCAGGCGGGCTCTGGGGACTGAAGCTTTCTTT.

The rearrangement uses TRBV30 and TRBJ2-1, with D hard to call. The CDR3 extends over 13 amino acids. Trimming left V 4 bases short and J 0 bases short, with 7 bases between. Germline loops: CDR1 GTSNPN, CDR2 SVGIG (reference sequence). CDR3 bases: TGTGCCTGGACCGAAAGCTCCTACAATGAGCAGTTCTTC. Protein product: CAWTESSYNEQFF. The full variable domain, with the rest looked up from reference TRBV30 and TRBJ2-1, is SQTIHQWPATLVQPVGSPLSLECTVEGTSNPNLYWYRQAAGRGLQLLFYSVGIGQISSEVPQNLSASRPQDRQFILSSKKLLLSDSGFYLCAWTESSYNEQFFGPGTRLTVL.

The chain employs TRBV5-1 and TRBJ2-5; no reliable D call. The germline V gene has CDR1 SGHRS and CDR2 YFSETQ. This CDR3 comprises 11 residues. Trimming took 5 bases from V and 5 from J, leaving 7 bases between them. Here the CDR3 DNA reads TGCGCCAGCAGAGTAAGGGAGACCCAGTACTTC. Its protein product is CASRVRETQYF. The variable domain in full, completed from reference TRBV5-1 and TRBJ2-5, reads KAGVTQTPRYLIKTRGQQVTLSCSPISGHRSVSWYQQTPGQGLQFLFEYFSETQRNKGNFPGRFSGRQFSNSRSEMNVSTLELGDSALYLCASRVRETQYFGPGTRLLVL.

This chain uses TRBV19 with TRBJ1-2, with TRBD1 matching over 9 bases. Germline V lookup: CDR1 LNHDA, CDR2 SQIVND (reference sequence). The CDR3 runs to 14 residues. Trimming cost V 8 bases and J 4 bases; bases outside gene matches: 8. This CDR3 is CASGDRGTIYGYTF. The CDR3, as DNA: TGTGCCAGTGGAGACAGGGGGACGATCTATGGCTACACCTTC.

V usage is TRBV6-1 and J usage is TRBJ1-5, with a weak D call TRBD1 (5 bases). The CDR3 loop spans 17 amino acids. The V and J ends lost 3 bases and 1 base respectively, with 16 bases between them. Germline assignment: CDR1 MNHNS and CDR2 SASEGT. CDR3: CASSDLGFGGSNQPQHF. The DNA of the CDR3 is TGTGCCAGCAGTGATTTAGGCTTTGGGGGGAGCAATCAGCCCCAGCATTTT.

As to this clone: One end of the junction fails to match germline, which may point to a read error. This sequence joins TRBV5-1 and TRBJ2-2; D gene uncertain. The CDR3 has 13 residues. Germline CDR1 SGHRS, CDR2 YFSETQ. This CDR3 is CASSKRFTGELFF. The CDR3 DNA follows: TGTGCCAGCAGCAAGAGGTTTACCGGGGAGCTGTTTTTT.